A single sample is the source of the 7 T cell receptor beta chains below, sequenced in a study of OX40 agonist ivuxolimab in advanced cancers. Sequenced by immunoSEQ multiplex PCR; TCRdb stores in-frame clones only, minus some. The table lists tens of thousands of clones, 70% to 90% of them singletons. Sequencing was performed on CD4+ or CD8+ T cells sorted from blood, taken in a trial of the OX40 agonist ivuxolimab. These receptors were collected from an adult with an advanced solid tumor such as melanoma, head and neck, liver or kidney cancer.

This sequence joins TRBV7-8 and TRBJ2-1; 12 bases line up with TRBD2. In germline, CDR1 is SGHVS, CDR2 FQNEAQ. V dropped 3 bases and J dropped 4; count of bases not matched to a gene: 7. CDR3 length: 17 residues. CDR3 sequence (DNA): TGTGCCAGCAGCTTCGGACTAGCGGGAAGTGTTTACAATGAGCAGTTCTTC. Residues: CASSFGLAGSVYNEQFF. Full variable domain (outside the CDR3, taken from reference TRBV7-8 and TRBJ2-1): GAGVSQSPRYKVAKRGQDVALRCDPISGHVSLFWYQQALGQGPEFLTYFQNEAQLDKSGLPSDRFFAERPEGSVSTLKIQRTQQEDSAVYLCASSFGLAGSVYNEQFFGPGTRLTVL.

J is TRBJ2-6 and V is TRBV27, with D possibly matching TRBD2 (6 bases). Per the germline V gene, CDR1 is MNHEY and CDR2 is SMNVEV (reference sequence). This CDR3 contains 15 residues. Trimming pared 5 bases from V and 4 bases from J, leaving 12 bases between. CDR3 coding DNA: TGTGCCAGCAGTCGCGGGACTGTCGGGGCCAACGTCCTGACTTTC. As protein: CASSRGTVGANVLTF.

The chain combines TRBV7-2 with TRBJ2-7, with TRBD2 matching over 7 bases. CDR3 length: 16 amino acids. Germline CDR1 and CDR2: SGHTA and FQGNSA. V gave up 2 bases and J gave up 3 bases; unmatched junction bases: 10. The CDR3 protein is CASSLRTGGSSYEQYF. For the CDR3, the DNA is TGTGCCAGCAGCTTAAGAACGGGCGGGAGTAGCTACGAGCAGTACTTC.

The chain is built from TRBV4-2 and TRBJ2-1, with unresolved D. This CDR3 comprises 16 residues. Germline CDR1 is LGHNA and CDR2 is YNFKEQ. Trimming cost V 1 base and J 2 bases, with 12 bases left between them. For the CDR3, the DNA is TGTGCCAGCAGCCAAGGGAGTGGCAGGACCTACAATGAGCAGTTCTTC. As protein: CASSQGSGRTYNEQFF.

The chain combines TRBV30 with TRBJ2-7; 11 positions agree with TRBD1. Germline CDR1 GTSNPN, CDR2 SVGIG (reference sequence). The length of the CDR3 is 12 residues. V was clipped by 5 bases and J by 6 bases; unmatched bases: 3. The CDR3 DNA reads TGTGCCTGGGGGACAGGGGGGATCGAGCAGTACTTC. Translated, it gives CAWGTGGIEQYF.

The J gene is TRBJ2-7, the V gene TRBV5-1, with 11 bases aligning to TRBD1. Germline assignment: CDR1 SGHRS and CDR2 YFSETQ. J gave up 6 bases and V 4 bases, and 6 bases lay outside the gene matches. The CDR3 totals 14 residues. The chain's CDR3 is CASSPRTGGSEQYF. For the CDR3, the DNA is TGCGCCAGCAGCCCTAGGACAGGGGGCAGCGAGCAGTACTTC. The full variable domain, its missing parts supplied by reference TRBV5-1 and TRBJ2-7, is KAGVTQTPRYLIKTRGQQVTLSCSPISGHRSVSWYQQTPGQGLQFLFEYFSETQRNKGNFPGRFSGRQFSNSRSEMNVSTLELGDSALYLCASSPRTGGSEQYFGPGTRLTVT.

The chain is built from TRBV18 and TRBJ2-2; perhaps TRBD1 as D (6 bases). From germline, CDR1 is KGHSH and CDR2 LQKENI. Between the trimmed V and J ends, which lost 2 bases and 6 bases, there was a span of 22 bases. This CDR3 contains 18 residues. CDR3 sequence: CASSPVLSNRVYAGELFF. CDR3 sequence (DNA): TGTGCCAGCTCACCAGTCCTATCAAACAGGGTTTATGCCGGGGAGCTGTTTTTT.